A single sample gave rise to the 20 T cell receptor beta chains below, sequenced in a study of blood T cell repertoires in COVID-19 (dated by TCRdb to the early 2020s). Receptor amplification or capture employed the immunoSEQ multiplex PCR assay. In its TCRdb copy, this immuneACCESS table keeps in-frame sequences only and misses some clones. Where compared with another copy, unresolved V genes explain less than half of these, and the others have no known cause. The sample has approximately 75,000 clones on record, roughly 90% of them singletons. About 7.1% of the sample is held by the ten biggest clonotypes. The sequencing input was peripheral blood. The receptors shown here come from a human donor in a cohort sampled during active COVID-19.

The V and J genes are TRBV2 and TRBJ2-7; TRBD1 aligns across 8 bases. Looked up from germline, CDR1 is SNHLY and CDR2 is FYNNEI. J was trimmed by 0 bases and V by 5 bases; bases with no gene match: 3. The CDR3 is made up of 14 amino acids. Written as DNA, the CDR3 is TGTGCCAGCAGTCGGGACAGGAGCTCCTACGAGCAGTACTTC. The encoded protein is CASSRDRSSYEQYF.

This chain links TRBV27 with TRBJ1-2, with D unclear. Germline assignment: CDR1 MNHEY and CDR2 SMNVEV (reference sequence). V was cut by 5 bases and J by 7 bases, with 17 bases left in between. This CDR3 region has 14 residues. The chain's CDR3 is CASSPSKSWAGYTF. Here the CDR3 DNA reads TGTGCCAGCAGTCCCTCCAAGTCGTGGGCTGGCTACACCTTC.

V gene TRBV7-2 combines with J gene TRBJ2-2; a weak D match, TRBD1 (6 bases). Between the trimmed V and J ends, which lost 2 bases and 4 bases, there was a span of 14 bases. In germline, CDR1 is SGHTA, CDR2 FQGNSA. The CDR3 totals 16 residues. CDR3 residues: CASSLIPGHSTGELFF. CDR3 coding DNA: TGTGCCAGCAGCTTAATTCCGGGACACTCCACCGGGGAGCTGTTTTTT.

This clone was counted a few times. The V and J genes are TRBV6-2 or TRBV6-3 and TRBJ1-5; maybe TRBD1 (5 bases). CDR3 length: 17 amino acids. Trimming cost V 3 bases and J 2 bases, with 17 bases left between them. The germline V gene encodes CDR1 MNHEY and CDR2 SVGEGT. DNA of the CDR3: TGTGCCAGCAGTTATAATTCCGGGGGATTAGGCAATCAGCCCCAGCATTTT. The encoded protein is CASSYNSGGLGNQPQHF.

The V call is TRBV9, the J call TRBJ2-2, with TRBD1 matching 8 bases. CDR1 is SGDLS and CDR2 is YYNGEE in the germline V gene. CDR3 length: 21 amino acids. Germline trimming cut 3 bases from V and 1 base from J; bases unmatched to any gene: 20. For the CDR3, the DNA is TGTGCCAGCAGCGAGAGGGAGTCCTTGACAGGGGCGTTCGTGAACACCGGGGAGCTGTTTTTT. Translation gives CASSERESLTGAFVNTGELFF.

V gene TRBV21-1 combines with J gene TRBJ1-6; the table gives TRBD1 as D, unverified against the DNA. TRBV21-1 is flagged as a pseudogene. The CDR3 is 13 amino acids. CDR3 sequence (DNA): TGTGCCAGCAGCAAAGAACAGAATTCACCCCTCCACTTT. It specifies CASSKEQNSPLHF.

This chain connects TRBV18 to TRBJ2-7; 9 bases fit TRBD1. Germline loops: CDR1 KGHSH, CDR2 LQKENI. This CDR3 region has 15 residues. With 6 bases clipped from V and 3 bases from J, the junction kept 9 bases outside the gene matches. CDR3 DNA sequence: TGTGCCAGCTCGCGCCAAGGACAGGGGAACTACGAGCAGTACTTC. It codes for CASSRQGQGNYEQYF.

The CDR3 spells CASSDLTGDRPQHF. CDR3 DNA: TGTGCCAGCAGTGACCTTACAGGGGATCGGCCCCAGCATTTT. The V call is TRBV6-1, the J call TRBJ1-5; 7 positions match TRBD1. CDR1 MNHNS and CDR2 SASEGT come from the germline V gene. CDR3 length: 14 amino acids. V shed 3 bases and J 9 bases; nucleotides not matched to a gene: 8.

The chain links TRBV6-5 to TRBJ2-2; perhaps TRBD1 as D (6 bases). The V gene's germline CDR1 is MNHEY and CDR2 SVGAGI. V was trimmed by 10 bases and J by 1 base, leaving 16 bases between them. The CDR3 has 15 residues. In DNA, the CDR3 is TGTGCCACAAAACCACAGGGTCAGAACACCGGGGAGCTGTTTTTT. As protein: CATKPQGQNTGELFF.

This CDR3 is CSASSSSGGARSGELFF. In DNA form, the CDR3 reads TGCAGTGCTAGTTCGTCTAGCGGGGGGGCCAGGTCCGGGGAGCTGTTTTTT. The V and J genes are TRBV20-1 and TRBJ2-2, with TRBD2 identical over 12 bases. The length of the CDR3 is 17 residues. V dropped 3 bases and J dropped 6; count of bases not matched to a gene: 11. Germline lookup yields CDR1 DFQATT and CDR2 SNEGSKA (reference sequence).

The rearrangement links TRBV11-3 to TRBJ2-3; 12 nucleotides line up with TRBD2. CDR3 length: 16 residues. CDR1 SGHNT and CDR2 YENEEA come from the germline V gene. The V and J ends lost 5 bases and 0 bases, in that order; junction bases with no gene match: 3. CDR3 in DNA: TGTGCCAGCAGCCCAGGACTAGCGGGGAGCACAGATACGCAGTATTTT. Translating gives CASSPGLAGSTDTQYF.

In its sample, this clone was seen once. V is TRBV7-2 and J is TRBJ1-1; D uncertain. Germline lookup yields CDR1 SGHTA and CDR2 FQGNSA. The CDR3 totals 14 residues. Trimming left V 3 bases short and J 1 base short, with 9 bases between. Here the CDR3 reads CASSLSRGNTEAFF. The CDR3 DNA reads as TGTGCCAGCAGCTTGTCCCGGGGGAACACTGAAGCTTTCTTT. Looking up the rest from reference TRBV7-2 and TRBJ1-1 gives the full variable domain: GAGVSQSPSNKVTEKGKDVELRCDPISGHTALYWYRQSLGQGLEFLIYFQGNSAPDKSGLPSDRFSAERTGGSVSTLTIQRTQQEDSAVYLCASSLSRGNTEAFFGQGTRLTVV.

V gene TRBV19 combines with J gene TRBJ1-3; 8 bases are a match to TRBD1. The germline CDR1 and CDR2 sequences are LNHDA and SQIVND (reference sequence). This CDR3 comprises 15 residues. With V trimmed by 6 bases and J by 0 bases, 4 bases remained unmatched. The CDR3 nucleotides read TGTGCCAGTAGAACAGGGACAGGCTCTGGAAACACCATATATTTT. Translated, it gives CASRTGTGSGNTIYF.

CDR3 DNA sequence: TGCAGCGTCCGGGTAGATGGCTACACCTTC. Translating gives CSVRVDGYTF. This chain connects TRBV29-1 to TRBJ1-2, with D uncertain. The CDR3 spans 10 residues. Germline V gives CDR1 SQVTM, CDR2 ANQGSEA. V lost 6 bases, J lost 6 bases, and 8 bases lay in between.

V and J are TRBV11-2 and TRBJ1-1, with D unresolved. Germline CDR1 is SGHAT and CDR2 is FQNNGV. V was trimmed by 4 bases and J by 1 base, leaving 19 bases between them. The CDR3 has 17 residues. This CDR3 reads CASSSLSLRGPNTEAFF. The CDR3 nucleotides read TGTGCCAGCAGCTCACTTAGTTTAAGAGGCCCGAACACTGAAGCTTTCTTT.

The rearrangement joins TRBV5-1 to TRBJ1-4; D is undetermined. The V gene's germline CDR1 is SGHRS and CDR2 YFSETQ. V was trimmed by 4 bases and J by 0 bases, leaving 13 bases between them. CDR3 length: 16 residues. The DNA for the CDR3 is TGCGCCAGCAGCCTTCAAAGGACTGCAACTAATGAAAAACTGTTTTTT. Encoded protein: CASSLQRTATNEKLFF. Filled out from reference TRBV5-1 and TRBJ1-4, the complete variable domain reads KAGVTQTPRYLIKTRGQQVTLSCSPISGHRSVSWYQQTPGQGLQFLFEYFSETQRNKGNFPGRFSGRQFSNSRSEMNVSTLELGDSALYLCASSLQRTATNEKLFFGSGTQLSVL.

The rearrangement links TRBV7-2 to TRBJ2-7; a weak D match, TRBD2 (6 bases). In germline, CDR1 is SGHTA, CDR2 FQGNSA. Between the trimmed V and J ends, which lost 3 bases and 10 bases, there was a span of 19 bases. CDR3 length equals 14 residues. The CDR3 here is CASSLQTRTPSQYF. CDR3 nucleotide sequence: TGTGCCAGCAGCTTGCAGACTAGAACCCCAAGTCAGTACTTC.

The chain has TRBV28 and TRBJ2-5, with TRBD2 matching over 12 bases. J was trimmed by 4 bases and V by 8 bases; bases with no gene match: 11. Germline lookup yields CDR1 MDHEN and CDR2 SYDVKM. The CDR3 contains 16 residues. The CDR3 DNA is TGTGCCAGCGGCGCCGATCTAGCGGGGGGGGGAGAGACCCAGTACTTC. Translation gives CASGADLAGGGETQYF.

This sequence joins TRBV6-6 and TRBJ1-1; 8 nucleotides match TRBD1. With V trimmed by 2 bases and J by 1 base, 6 bases remained unmatched. Germline V gene sequence: CDR1 MNHNY, CDR2 SVGAGI (reference sequence). The length of the CDR3 is 16 residues. The DNA for the CDR3 is TGTGCCAGCAGTTACCCACAGGGGGGGAGGAACACTGAAGCTTTCTTT. This translates into CASSYPQGGRNTEAFF.

The table lists this clone with a count of one. CDR3 nucleotides: TGCGCCAGCAGCCTGGACGGACTCTATGGCTACACCTTC. It translates to CASSLDGLYGYTF. The genes are TRBV5-1 and TRBJ1-2; no clear D gene. Trimming shortened V by 4 bases and J by 4 bases, and 11 bases separated the two germline ends. This CDR3 is built from 13 residues. CDR1 SGHRS and CDR2 YFSETQ come from the germline V gene.